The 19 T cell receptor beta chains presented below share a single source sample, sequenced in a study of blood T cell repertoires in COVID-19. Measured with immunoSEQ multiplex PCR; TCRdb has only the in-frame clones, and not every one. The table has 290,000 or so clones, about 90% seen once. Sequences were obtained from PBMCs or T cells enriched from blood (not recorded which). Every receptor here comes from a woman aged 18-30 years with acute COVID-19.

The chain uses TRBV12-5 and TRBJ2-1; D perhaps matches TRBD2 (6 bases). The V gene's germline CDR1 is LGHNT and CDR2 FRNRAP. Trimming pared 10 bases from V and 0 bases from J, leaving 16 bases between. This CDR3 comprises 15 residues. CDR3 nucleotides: TGTGCTACGCAGCGGGTCCGGGACTCCTACAATGAGCAGTTCTTC. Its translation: CATQRVRDSYNEQFF.

Here the CDR3 DNA reads TGCAGCGTGGCCACTAACTATGGCTACACCTTC. This sequence encodes CSVATNYGYTF. The chain combines TRBV29-1 with TRBJ1-2; D is uncertain. The CDR3 spans 11 residues. The germline V gene encodes CDR1 SQVTM and CDR2 ANQGSEA. Trimming left V 6 bases short and J 0 bases short, with 5 bases between.

Here the CDR3 DNA reads TGTGCCAGCAGCTTATGGAGAGCCAACCCTGAAGCTTTCTTT. Encoded protein: CASSLWRANPEAFF. The rearrangement links TRBV11-3 to TRBJ1-1; D unclear. The germline V gene has CDR1 SGHNT and CDR2 YENEEA. Trimming cost V 2 bases and J 6 bases, with 13 bases left between them. The CDR3 runs to 14 residues. Together with reference TRBV11-3 and TRBJ1-1, the CDR3 gives the full variable domain: EAGVVQSPRYKIIEKKQPVAFWCNPISGHNTLYWYLQNLGQGPELLIRYENEEAVDDSQLPKDRFSAERLKGVDSTLKIQPAELGDSAVYLCASSLWRANPEAFFGQGTRLTVV.

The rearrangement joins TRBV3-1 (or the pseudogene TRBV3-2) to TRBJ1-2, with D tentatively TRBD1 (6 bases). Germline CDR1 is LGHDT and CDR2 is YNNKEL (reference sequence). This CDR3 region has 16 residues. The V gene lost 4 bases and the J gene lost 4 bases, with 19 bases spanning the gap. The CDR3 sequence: CASSLGQSKGGYGYTF. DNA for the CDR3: TGTGCCAGCAGCCTTGGACAGTCCAAAGGGGGCTATGGCTACACCTTC.

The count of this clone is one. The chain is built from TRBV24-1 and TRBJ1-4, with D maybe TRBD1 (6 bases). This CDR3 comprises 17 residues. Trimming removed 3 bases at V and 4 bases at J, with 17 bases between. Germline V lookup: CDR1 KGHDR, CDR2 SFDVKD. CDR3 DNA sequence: TGTGCCACCAGTGATACCCCCGGCAGGGGCCGTAATGAAAAACTGTTTTTT. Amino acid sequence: CATSDTPGRGRNEKLFF.

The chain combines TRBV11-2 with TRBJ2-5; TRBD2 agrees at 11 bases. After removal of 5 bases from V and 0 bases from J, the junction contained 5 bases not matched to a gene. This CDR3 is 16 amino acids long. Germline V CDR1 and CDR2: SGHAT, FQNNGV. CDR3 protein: CASSLGTSGNQETQYF. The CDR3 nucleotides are TGTGCCAGCAGCCTCGGGACTAGCGGAAACCAAGAGACCCAGTACTTC.

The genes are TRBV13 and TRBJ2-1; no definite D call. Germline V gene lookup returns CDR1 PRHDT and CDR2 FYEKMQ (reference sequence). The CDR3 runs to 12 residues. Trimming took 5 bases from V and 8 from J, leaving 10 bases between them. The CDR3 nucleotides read TGTGCCAGCAGCCCCGTTTTCGATGAGCAGTTCTTC. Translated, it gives CASSPVFDEQFF.

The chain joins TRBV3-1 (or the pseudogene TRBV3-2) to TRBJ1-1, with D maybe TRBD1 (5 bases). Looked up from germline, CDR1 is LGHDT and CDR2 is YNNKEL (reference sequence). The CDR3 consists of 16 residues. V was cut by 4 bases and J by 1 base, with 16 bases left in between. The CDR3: CASSLDGGRGNTEAFF. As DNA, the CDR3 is TGTGCCAGCAGCCTAGACGGCGGAAGGGGGAACACTGAAGCTTTCTTT.

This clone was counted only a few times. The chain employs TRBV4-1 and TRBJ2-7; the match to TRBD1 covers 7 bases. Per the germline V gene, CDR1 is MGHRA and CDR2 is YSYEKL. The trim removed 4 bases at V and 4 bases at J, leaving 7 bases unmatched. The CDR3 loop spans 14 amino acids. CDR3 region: CASSRDRGVYEQYF. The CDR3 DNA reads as TGCGCCAGCAGCCGGGACAGAGGGGTTTACGAGCAGTACTTC.

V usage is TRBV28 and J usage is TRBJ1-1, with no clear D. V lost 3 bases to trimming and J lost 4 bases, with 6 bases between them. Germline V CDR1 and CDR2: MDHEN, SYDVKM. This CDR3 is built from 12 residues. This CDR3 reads CASSLVSTEAFF. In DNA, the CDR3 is TGTGCCAGCAGTTTGGTGAGCACTGAAGCTTTCTTT.

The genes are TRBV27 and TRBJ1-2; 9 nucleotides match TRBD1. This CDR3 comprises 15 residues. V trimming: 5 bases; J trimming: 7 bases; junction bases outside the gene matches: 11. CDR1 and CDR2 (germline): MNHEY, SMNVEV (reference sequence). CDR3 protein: CASSPLDRGASGYTF. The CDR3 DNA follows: TGTGCCAGCAGTCCCCTCGACAGGGGGGCCAGTGGCTACACCTTC.

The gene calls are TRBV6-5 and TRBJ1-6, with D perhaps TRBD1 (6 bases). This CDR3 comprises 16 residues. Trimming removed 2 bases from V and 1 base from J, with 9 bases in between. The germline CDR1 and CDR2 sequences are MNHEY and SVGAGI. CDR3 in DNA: TGTGCCAGCAGTTACGCAGGGGAGTCCTATAATTCACCCCTCCACTTT. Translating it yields CASSYAGESYNSPLHF.

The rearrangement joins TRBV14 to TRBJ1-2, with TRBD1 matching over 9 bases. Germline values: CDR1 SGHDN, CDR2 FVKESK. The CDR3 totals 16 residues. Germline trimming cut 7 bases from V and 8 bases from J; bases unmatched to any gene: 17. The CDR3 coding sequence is TGTGCCAGCACCCTCGGGGAGGGACAGGGCTGGAGAGGCTACACCTTC. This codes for CASTLGEGQGWRGYTF.

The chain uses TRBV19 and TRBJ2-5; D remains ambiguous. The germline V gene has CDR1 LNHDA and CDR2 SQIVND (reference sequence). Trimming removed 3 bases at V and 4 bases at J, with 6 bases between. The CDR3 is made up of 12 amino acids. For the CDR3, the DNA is TGTGCCAGTAGTATTAATCGAGAGACCCAGTACTTC. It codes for CASSINRETQYF. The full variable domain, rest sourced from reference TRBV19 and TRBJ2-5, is DGGITQSPKYLFRKEGQNVTLSCEQNLNHDAMYWYRQDPGQGLRLIYYSQIVNDFQKGDIAEGYSVSREKKESFPLTVTSAQKNPTAFYLCASSINRETQYFGPGTRLLVL.

CDR3 loop: CASSTGLGQPQHF. In nucleotides, the CDR3 is TGCGCCAGCAGCACAGGGCTGGGCCAGCCCCAGCATTTT. The chain employs TRBV10-2 and TRBJ1-5; possibly TRBD1 for D (6 bases). Trimming left V 6 bases short and J 7 bases short, with 13 bases between. The CDR3 runs 13 residues. The V gene's germline CDR1 is WSHSY and CDR2 SAAADI.

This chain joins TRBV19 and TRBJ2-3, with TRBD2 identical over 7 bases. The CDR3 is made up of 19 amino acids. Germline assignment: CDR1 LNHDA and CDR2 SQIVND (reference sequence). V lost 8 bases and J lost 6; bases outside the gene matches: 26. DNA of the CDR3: TGTGCCAGTGACCTCGGGTCTAGCGGCTCCCCTGGGGGTTACGATACGCAGTATTTT. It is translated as CASDLGSSGSPGGYDTQYF.

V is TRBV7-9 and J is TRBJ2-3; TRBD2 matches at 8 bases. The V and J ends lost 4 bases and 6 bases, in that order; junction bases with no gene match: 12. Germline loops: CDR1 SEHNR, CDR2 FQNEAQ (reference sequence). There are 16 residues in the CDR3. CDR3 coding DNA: TGTGCCAGCAGCTCACGCGGGAGCGGGAGTCGGGATACGCAGTATTTT. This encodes CASSSRGSGSRDTQYF.

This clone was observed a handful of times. The CDR3 reads CASSLGNRNSPLHF. The CDR3 bases are TGTGCCAGCAGCCTCGGTAACCGGAATTCACCCCTCCACTTT. V usage is TRBV11-2 and J usage is TRBJ1-6; D is ambiguous. The CDR3 has 14 amino acids. Between the trimmed V and J ends, which lost 5 bases and 7 bases, there was a span of 12 bases. Germline CDR1 reads SGHAT; CDR2 reads FQNNGV.

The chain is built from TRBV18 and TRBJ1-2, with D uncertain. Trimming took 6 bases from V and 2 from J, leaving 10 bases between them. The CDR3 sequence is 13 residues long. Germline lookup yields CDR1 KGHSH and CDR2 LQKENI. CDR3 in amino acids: CASSPTDNYGYTF. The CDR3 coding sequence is TGTGCCAGCTCCCCAACAGACAACTATGGCTACACCTTC.